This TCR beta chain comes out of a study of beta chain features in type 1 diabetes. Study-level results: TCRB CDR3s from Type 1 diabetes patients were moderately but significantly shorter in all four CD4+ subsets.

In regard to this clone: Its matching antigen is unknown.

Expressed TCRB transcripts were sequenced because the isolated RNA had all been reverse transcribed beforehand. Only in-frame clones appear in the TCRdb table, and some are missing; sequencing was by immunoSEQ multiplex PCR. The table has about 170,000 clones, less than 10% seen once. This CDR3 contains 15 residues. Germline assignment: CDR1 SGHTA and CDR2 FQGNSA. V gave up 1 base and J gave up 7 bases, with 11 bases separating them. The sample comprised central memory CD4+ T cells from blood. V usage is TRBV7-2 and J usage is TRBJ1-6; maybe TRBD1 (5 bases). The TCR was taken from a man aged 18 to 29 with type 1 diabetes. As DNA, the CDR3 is TGTGCCAGCAGCTTAGAAGGGGATCGGAATTCACCCCTCCACTTT. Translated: CASSLEGDRNSPLHF.